This T cell receptor beta chain comes out of a study of Ad26.COV2.S vaccination and SARS-CoV-2 variants. Study-wide background: The study gave Ad26.COV2.S intramuscularly, once or twice 56 days apart.

Of note for this clone: What it binds is unknown.

The germline V and J ends were trimmed by 1 base and 3 bases, with 15 bases remaining between them. The CDR3 is 17 amino acids. Germline-derived CDR1 and CDR2 are SGHTA and FQGTGA. Findings and limits, study-wide: Vaccine recipients surpassed placebo recipients in spike-specific TCR breadth.

The treatment was: roughly 20 received Ad26.COV2.S at low or high dose, single or two shots; about five received placebo; per-sample allocation not given. Vaccine and placebo recipients were sampled on day 63 after the first injection. Ad26 vector vaccine expressed Wuhan-strain SARS-CoV-2 spike. The method was immunoSEQ multiplex PCR; TCRdb's version includes in-frame clones alone and lacks a portion of them. In the table there are about 350,000 clones, approximately 86% of which are singletons. Sequenced here: peripheral blood, sampled in a trial of Ad26.COV2.S vaccine versus placebo. The chain carries TRBV7-3 and TRBJ2-2, with D perhaps matching TRBD1 (6 bases). The source is a person aged 18 to 59 who received the Ad26.COV2.S COVID-19 vaccine or a placebo. The CDR3 region is CASSLRPTGPHTGELFF. For the CDR3, the DNA is TGTGCCAGCAGCTTAAGGCCGACAGGTCCTCACACCGGGGAGCTGTTTTTT.